These T cell receptor beta chains were read from a single sample in a study of cytomegalovirus exposure and HLA in healthy donors. TCRdb keeps only in-frame clones here, not all; method: immunoSEQ multiplex PCR. Of about 98,000 clones detected, approximately 80% appear once; the ten largest clones hold 16%. Sequenced material: PBMCs. The receptors derive from a man aged 60 to 75 in good health and CMV-seropositive. Each CDR3 is given with its conserved first and last residue. The order of the fields is clone size, D gene, J gene, V gene, CDR3 DNA, CDR3 protein. D genes are given only for firm matches. Clone size is stated in some rows and not others, as once, few, many or a class when expanded.

size: NA
D: TRBD1
J: TRBJ1-5
V: TRBV2
DNA: TGTGCCAGCGCACTGCGGGCAGGGGGCCCCGGGCAGCCCCAGCATTTT
CDR3: CASALRAGGPGQPQHF

size: NA
D: TRBD1
J: TRBJ2-7
V: TRBV6-5
DNA: TGTGCCAGCAGTTTGACAGGGTCCCACGAGCAGTACTTC
CDR3: CASSLTGSHEQYF

size: few
D: NA
J: TRBJ1-1
V: TRBV2
DNA: TGTGCCAGCAGTGATCTTGGACAGTCCATGAACACTGAAGCTTTCTTT
CDR3: CASSDLGQSMNTEAFF

size: NA
D: TRBD1
J: TRBJ1-2
V: TRBV2
DNA: TGTGCCATCCACAGGGGGCAGTATGACTATGGCTACACCTTC
CDR3: CAIHRGQYDYGYTF

size: NA
D: NA
J: TRBJ1-1
V: TRBV6-1
DNA: TGTGCCAGCAGTGAAGCGGGCCCCCTGGGAAGGTACCCGGGGGACACTGAAGCTTTCTTT
CDR3: CASSEAGPLGRYPGDTEAFF

size: NA
D: TRBD1
J: TRBJ1-6
V: TRBV6-5
DNA: TGTGCCAGCAGTTACTCAGGAGGGGGCGGGACACCCCTCCACTTT
CDR3: CASSYSGGGGTPLHF

size: NA
D: TRBD1
J: TRBJ2-7
V: TRBV9
DNA: TGTGCCAGCAGCGGAACCGGGACAGGGAAAGAAGAGCAGTACTTC
CDR3: CASSGTGTGKEEQYF

size: few
D: NA
J: TRBJ2-7
V: TRBV7-9
DNA: TGTGCCAGCAGCTTAGTGGAGGGTCTGACCTACGAGCAGTACTTC
CDR3: CASSLVEGLTYEQYF

size: NA
D: TRBD1
J: TRBJ1-5
V: TRBV28
DNA: TGTGCCAGCAGACGAACAGGGGGCGGGGGCAATCAGCCCCAGCATTTT
CDR3: CASRRTGGGGNQPQHF

size: few
D: TRBD1
J: TRBJ1-4
V: TRBV2
DNA: TGTGCCAGCAGTGCCATTAATGCCGGGACAGGATACGAAAAACTGTTTTTT
CDR3: CASSAINAGTGYEKLFF

size: NA
D: NA
J: TRBJ2-1
V: TRBV28
DNA: TGTGCCAGCAGTTTGAGAGGAATCTACAATGAGCAGTTCTTC
CDR3: CASSLRGIYNEQFF

size: few
D: NA
J: TRBJ2-7
V: TRBV6-1
DNA: TGTGCCAGCAGTGAACAACAGTCCTCCTACGAGCAGTACTTC
CDR3: CASSEQQSSYEQYF

size: NA
D: NA
J: TRBJ1-2
V: TRBV9
DNA: TGTGCCAGCAGCGTAGGCGGGGGTCCGGGGGTTGGCTACACCTTC
CDR3: CASSVGGGPGVGYTF

size: NA
D: TRBD1
J: TRBJ1-2
V: TRBV19
DNA: TGTGCCAGTAGACGACCGGACAGGGGGTTCGGAGGCTACACCTTC
CDR3: CASRRPDRGFGGYTF

size: NA
D: NA
J: TRBJ2-1
V: TRBV11-1
DNA: TGTGCCAGCAGCGCCCGACTAGACCGAGACAATGAGCAGTTCTTC
CDR3: CASSARLDRDNEQFF

size: NA
D: NA
J: TRBJ1-2
V: TRBV11-2
DNA: TGTGCCAGCAGCTTAGGACCACCCGGGTATGGCTACACCTTC
CDR3: CASSLGPPGYGYTF

size: NA
D: TRBD2
J: TRBJ2-3
V: TRBV10-1
DNA: TGCGCCAGCAGTGCCCTAGCGGGAGAGACCACAGATACGCAGTATTTT
CDR3: CASSALAGETTDTQYF

size: NA
D: TRBD2
J: TRBJ2-3
V: TRBV6-6
DNA: TGTGCCAGCCAGCTGTTAGCGGGTTTCGGAGATACGCAGTATTTT
CDR3: CASQLLAGFGDTQYF

size: NA
D: TRBD1
J: TRBJ2-1
V: TRBV12-5
DNA: TGTGCTAGTGGTCGACAGGGGATACACAACAATGAGCAGTTCTTC
CDR3: CASGRQGIHNNEQFF

size: few
D: NA
J: TRBJ2-7
V: TRBV5-4
DNA: TGTGCCAGCAGCTTTTCCAGGGCCCACGAGCAGTACTTC
CDR3: CASSFSRAHEQYF

size: NA
D: TRBD2
J: TRBJ2-7
V: TRBV7-9
DNA: TGTTCCAGCAGCTTATTCGGGGGGGGCGTTACCTACGAGCAGTACTTC
CDR3: CSSSLFGGGVTYEQYF

size: NA
D: NA
J: TRBJ2-4
V: TRBV27
DNA: TGTGCCAGCAGTTTGTCGGGAGCCAAAAACATTCAGTACTTC
CDR3: CASSLSGAKNIQYF

size: NA
D: NA
J: TRBJ1-6
V: TRBV7-9
DNA: TGTGCCAGCAGCTGGGCCAGTAATTCACCCCTCCACTTT
CDR3: CASSWASNSPLHF

size: NA
D: TRBD1
J: TRBJ2-5
V: TRBV5-4
DNA: TGTGCCAGCAGCTCCAGACAGGGTGGGCAAGAGACCCAGTACTTC
CDR3: CASSSRQGGQETQYF

size: NA
D: TRBD2
J: TRBJ2-3
V: TRBV2
DNA: TGTGCCAGCAGAAACCCTCCGGGACTAGGGGCCTCACCCAGCACAGATACGCAGTATTTT
CDR3: CASRNPPGLGASPSTDTQYF

size: NA
D: NA
J: TRBJ2-5
V: TRBV7-9
DNA: TGTGCCAGCAGCTTCTTGGGCCTACAAGAGACCCAGTACTTC
CDR3: CASSFLGLQETQYF

size: NA
D: NA
J: TRBJ1-1
V: TRBV7-9
DNA: TGTGCCAGCAGCTCCTCCGGGGGGGGCGCAGTCACTGAAGCTTTCTTT
CDR3: CASSSSGGGAVTEAFF

size: NA
D: NA
J: TRBJ2-3
V: TRBV30
DNA: TGTGCCTGGGGTCGGGATACGCAGTATTTT
CDR3: CAWGRDTQYF

size: NA
D: TRBD1
J: TRBJ2-5
V: TRBV27
DNA: TGTGCCAGCAGTTTATCGGACAGGAATTTAGAGACCCAGTACTTC
CDR3: CASSLSDRNLETQYF

size: NA
D: NA
J: TRBJ2-7
V: TRBV7-2
DNA: TGTGCCAGCAGGGAGGGTATTCAGTGGTACGAGCAGTACTTC
CDR3: CASREGIQWYEQYF

size: NA
D: TRBD1
J: TRBJ2-7
V: TRBV2
DNA: TGTGCCAGCAGACCGGGACAGGGGCCTGGGAAGCAGTACTTC
CDR3: CASRPGQGPGKQYF

size: NA
D: TRBD1
J: TRBJ2-7
V: TRBV5-1
DNA: TGCGCCAGCAGATCGACGACAGGGTCGTACGAGGGGCAGTACTTC
CDR3: CASRSTTGSYEGQYF

size: NA
D: NA
J: TRBJ1-6
V: TRBV7-8
DNA: TGTGCCAGCAGCCACCTAGACCAGGGAATAGGCTATAATTCACCCCTCCACTTT
CDR3: CASSHLDQGIGYNSPLHF

size: few
D: NA
J: TRBJ2-7
V: TRBV6-6
DNA: TGTGCCAGCAGCCAAAAAGAGGGATACACCGAGCAGTACTTC
CDR3: CASSQKEGYTEQYF

size: few
D: TRBD2
J: TRBJ2-1
V: TRBV2
DNA: TGTGCCAGTGCGGGGGGGGACAATGAGCAGTTCTTC
CDR3: CASAGGDNEQFF